The rows below give T cell receptor beta chains drawn from one sample of a study of T cell responses to AZD1222 COVID-19 vaccine. The method was immunoSEQ multiplex PCR; TCRdb's version includes in-frame clones alone and lacks a portion of them. Of about 150,000 clones in the sample, about nine tenths were seen once. The sequencing here drew on peripheral blood, taken on day 0 of AZD1222 vaccination. Source of these receptors: an adult in good health. Both conserved end residues are part of each CDR3. Each record gives: clone size, D gene, J gene, V gene, CDR3 DNA, CDR3 protein. The D gene is left open where the match is weak. A row's size may be missing; if present it is once, few, many or a size class.

>many|-|TRBJ2-7|TRBV7-2
TGTGCCAGCAGAAGTGGGGGCAGCACCTACGAGCAGTACTTC
CASRSGGSTYEQYF
>-|TRBD2|TRBJ2-7|TRBV2
TGTGCCAGCAGGCCGGGACTAACCTACGAGCAGTACTTC
CASRPGLTYEQYF
>-|TRBD1|TRBJ2-7|TRBV11-1
TGTGCCAGCAGCTTAATTGATCGGACAGGGACCTACGAGCAGTACTTC
CASSLIDRTGTYEQYF
>-|TRBD2|TRBJ2-7|TRBV7-9
TGTGCCAGCAGCCAACGCACTCCGGGGGGGAGCTCCTACGAGCAGTACTTC
CASSQRTPGGSSYEQYF
>-|-|TRBJ2-1|TRBV12-3/TRBV12-4
TGTGCCAGCAGTTTAGCCTACAATGAGCAGTTCTTC
CASSLAYNEQFF
>-|-|TRBJ1-1|TRBV7-9
TGTGCCAGCAGCTTTATGGCTGAAAACACTGAAGCTTTCTTT
CASSFMAENTEAFF
>-|TRBD2|TRBJ2-5|TRBV7-2
TGTGCCAGCAGCTTAGCGGGAGCGGGGCCGGAGACCCAGTACTTC
CASSLAGAGPETQYF
>-|TRBD2|TRBJ2-1|TRBV19
TGTGCCAGTAGTATAACATTAGCGGGAGGAAGGGATGAGCAGTTCTTC
CASSITLAGGRDEQFF
>-|-|TRBJ2-7|TRBV12-3/TRBV12-4
TGTGCCAGCAGCCCCCTGACAAAGTACGAGCAGTACTTC
CASSPLTKYEQYF
>-|-|TRBJ1-3|TRBV6-6
TGTGCCAGCAGACCATGGGACGACGGAAACACCATATATTTT
CASRPWDDGNTIYF
>-|TRBD1|TRBJ1-2|TRBV7-6
TGTGCCAGCAGCTGGGGGGACAGGGAAAGAGTTGGCTACACCTTC
CASSWGDRERVGYTF
>-|TRBD1|TRBJ2-7|TRBV14
TGTGCCAGCAGCCAGACAGGGCTGGACGAGCAGTACTTC
CASSQTGLDEQYF
>-|-|TRBJ2-2|TRBV5-6
TGTGCCAGCAGCTTTAGAACCGGGGAGCTGTTTTTT
CASSFRTGELFF
>-|-|TRBJ1-2|TRBV3-1/TRBV3-2
TGTGCCAGCAGCCGCGTGGGGGGGCCCCGTAGCCATAACTATGGCTACACCTTC
CASSRVGGPRSHNYGYTF
>once|-|TRBJ2-1|TRBV14
TGTGCCAGCAGCCAAGGGATCCTATCGGAGCGGTTCTTC
CASSQGILSERFF
>-|-|TRBJ2-7|TRBV4-1
TGCGCCAGCAGCCAGATACAGGGCGAGCAGTACTTC
CASSQIQGEQYF
>-|TRBD1|TRBJ2-7|TRBV5-1
TGCGCCAGCAGGACAGGGGGCAGAAGCGACGAGCAGTACTTC
CASRTGGRSDEQYF
>-|TRBD1|TRBJ2-1|TRBV6-2/TRBV6-3
TGTGCCAGCAGTCGCCGGGACAGGGGTGGAGATGAGCAGTTCTTC
CASSRRDRGGDEQFF
>-|TRBD1|TRBJ1-2|TRBV27
TGTGCCAGCAGTTCGAGACAGGGGGGTATGTACACCTTC
CASSSRQGGMYTF
>-|TRBD1|TRBJ1-1|TRBV4-1
TGCGCCAGCAGCCAGGGACAGGGTACTGAAGCTTTCTTT
CASSQGQGTEAFF
>-|-|TRBJ1-1|TRBV28
TGTGCCACTGTGACAAATTTGAACACTGAAGCTTTCTTT
CATVTNLNTEAFF
>-|TRBD1|TRBJ2-4|TRBV18
TGTGCCAGCTCACTGCCAAGGGGGCTGGATAACATTCAGTACTTC
CASSLPRGLDNIQYF
>-|-|TRBJ1-1|TRBV7-2
TGTGCCAGCAGCCGGCAGGGTCGCACTGAAGCTTTCTTT
CASSRQGRTEAFF
>once|-|TRBJ2-7|TRBV4-3
TGCGCCAGCAGCCAAGGTTTATCCTACGAGCAGTACTTC
CASSQGLSYEQYF
>few|-|TRBJ2-2|TRBV3-1/TRBV3-2
TGTGCCAGCAGTCACCTAGGACGGGAGCTGTTTTTT
CASSHLGRELFF
>once|-|TRBJ2-7|TRBV7-6
TGTGCCAGCAGCCTCGTTGCACAGGGTGACTACGAGCAGTACTTC
CASSLVAQGDYEQYF
>few|TRBD2|TRBJ2-7|TRBV10-1
TGCGCCAGCAGTACGACTAGCGGGACGGGTAAGCAGTACTTC
CASSTTSGTGKQYF
>-|TRBD2|TRBJ2-1|TRBV2
TGTGCCAGCAGGAACCCTACTAGCGGGGCTGGGCAGTTCTTC
CASRNPTSGAGQFF
>-|-|TRBJ2-1|TRBV29-1
TGCAGCGTTTCCACGGGTTACAATGAGCAGTTCTTC
CSVSTGYNEQFF
>once|-|TRBJ1-5|TRBV2
TGTGCCAGCAGTGAAGAAATGAGACAGCCCCAGCATTTT
CASSEEMRQPQHF
>-|-|TRBJ2-1|TRBV15
TGTGCCACCAGCAGAGGGACACAGGGTAAGGGTGAGCAGTTCTTC
CATSRGTQGKGEQFF
>-|-|TRBJ2-2|TRBV7-9
TGTGCCAGCAGCTTAAGGGCCGGGACTTGGAACACCGGGGAGCTGTTTTTT
CASSLRAGTWNTGELFF
>-|-|TRBJ2-1|TRBV27
TGTGCCAGCAGTTTAATCGGGAGCCCCTACAATGAGCAGTTCTTC
CASSLIGSPYNEQFF
>-|TRBD2|TRBJ2-7|TRBV6-5
TGTGCCAGCAGAGTGGGACTAGCGGGGCCCTACGAGCAGTACTTC
CASRVGLAGPYEQYF
>-|-|TRBJ2-4|TRBV9
TGTGCCAGCAGCTCCAAAGAGGGACGAAGGGACATTCAGTACTTC
CASSSKEGRRDIQYF
>-|-|TRBJ2-7|TRBV7-9
TGTGCCAGCAGCTTACTTGTACAGAGGTCCCTTTTTTTC
CASSLLVQRSLFF
>-|-|TRBJ2-3|TRBV18
TGTGCCAGCTCACCAAGGCCAGGGAATCAAGGGGCAGATACGCAGTATTTT
CASSPRPGNQGADTQYF
>-|-|TRBJ2-7|TRBV7-2
TGTGCCAGCAGCTTAGGCCCCCAGTACGAGCAGTACTTC
CASSLGPQYEQYF
>-|-|TRBJ1-1|TRBV5-6
TGTGCCAGCAGCTTACAGGGTATTGTCGGAGCTTTCTTT
CASSLQGIVGAFF
>-|TRBD1|TRBJ1-2|TRBV9
TGTGCCAGCAGGGGACAGAGCTATGGCTACACCTTC
CASRGQSYGYTF